These 19 T cell receptor beta chains were all obtained from the same sample, sequenced in a study of OX40 agonist ivuxolimab in advanced cancers. Clones were read by immunoSEQ multiplex PCR, and TCRdb kept only the in-frame ones, dropping some. The data show around 67,000 clones, with approximately 84% seen just once and 7.9% held by the top ten. Material: CD4+ or CD8+ T cells sorted from blood, obtained in a trial of the OX40 agonist ivuxolimab. These receptor sequences come from an adult with an advanced solid tumor such as melanoma, head and neck, liver or kidney cancer.

This clone has only one observation. CDR3 region: CASSIAGGGTGELFF. In DNA form, the CDR3 reads TGTGCCAGCAGCATAGCGGGGGGAGGCACCGGGGAGCTGTTTTTT. The chain uses TRBV9 and TRBJ2-2, with 10 bases aligning to TRBD2. J lost 4 bases, V lost 4 bases, and 4 bases had no gene match. Germline values: CDR1 SGDLS, CDR2 YYNGEE. CDR3 length: 15 amino acids.

The chain employs TRBV5-6 and TRBJ2-5; the D gene is possibly TRBD1 (6 bases). V dropped 0 bases and J dropped 5 bases, with 8 bases sitting between them. The CDR3 runs to 13 residues. Per the germline V gene, CDR1 is SGHDT and CDR2 is YYEEEE. This CDR3 is CASSLGGRETQYF. The DNA of the CDR3 is TGTGCCAGCAGCTTGGGGGGGCGGGAGACCCAGTACTTC.

The chain recombines TRBV30 with TRBJ2-1; tentative D call: TRBD1 (5 bases). The CDR3 totals 12 residues. Germline CDR1 reads GTSNPN; CDR2 reads SVGIG (reference sequence). V was pared by 4 bases and J by 8 bases, with 12 bases between. The chain's CDR3 is CAWNNRWHEQFF. CDR3 bases: TGTGCCTGGAACAACAGGTGGCATGAGCAGTTCTTC.

The V and J genes are TRBV5-4 and TRBJ2-3, with 7 positions matching TRBD1. This CDR3 contains 15 residues. Unmatched junction bases numbered 5, after V lost 3 bases and J lost 1 base. CDR1 SGHNT and CDR2 YYREEE come from the germline V gene (reference sequence). CDR3 residues: CASSSSTGRTDTQYF. For the CDR3, the DNA is TGTGCCAGCAGCTCGTCGACAGGGCGCACAGATACGCAGTATTTT.

The J gene is TRBJ1-1, the V gene TRBV7-9; no reliable D call. Per germline, CDR1 SEHNR and CDR2 FQNEAQ (reference sequence). Trimming left V 5 bases short and J 1 base short, with 8 bases between. This CDR3 spans 13 amino acids. CDR3 loop: CASSIDGNTEAFF. DNA for the CDR3: TGTGCCAGCAGCATCGACGGGAACACTGAAGCTTTCTTT.

V and J are TRBV2 and TRBJ1-5, with 7 bases that match TRBD1. Germline loops: CDR1 SNHLY, CDR2 FYNNEI. This CDR3 spans 17 amino acids. The V segment lost 0 bases and the J segment 5 bases; nucleotides outside the gene matches: 10. The CDR3 nucleotides are TGTGCCAGCAGTGAAGCGGGGGGCAGGGGGTATGATCAGCCCCAGCATTTT. Its translation is CASSEAGGRGYDQPQHF.

The rearrangement joins TRBV7-8 to TRBJ2-5; D is ambiguous. Trimming stripped 2 bases from V and 4 bases from J, with 14 bases between. The CDR3 contains 15 residues. CDR1 and CDR2 from the germline V gene are SGHVS and FQNEAQ. The CDR3 sequence: CASSLMYIVRETQYF. The CDR3 DNA is TGTGCCAGCAGCTTAATGTATATCGTCAGAGAGACCCAGTACTTC.

The J gene is TRBJ2-1, the V gene TRBV11-2, with a weak D call TRBD1 (5 bases). Germline CDR1 SGHAT, CDR2 FQNNGV. The CDR3 sequence is 15 residues long. V was cut by 3 bases and J by 7 bases, with 16 bases left in between. For the CDR3, the DNA is TGTGCCAGCAGCTTCTTATCCAGGGTGAAAAATGAGCAGTTCTTC. This sequence encodes CASSFLSRVKNEQFF.

The J gene is TRBJ2-5, the V gene TRBV2; D may be TRBD2 (5 bases). Per the germline V gene, CDR1 is SNHLY and CDR2 is FYNNEI. The CDR3 has 14 residues. V shed 6 bases and J shed 2 bases, with 13 bases lying between them. The chain's CDR3 is CASSLLTGQETQYF. In nucleotides, the CDR3 is TGTGCCAGCAGCCTGCTGACGGGGCAAGAGACCCAGTACTTC.

The CDR3 DNA follows: TGTGCCAGCAGCTTAGACAGGGCGTCTGGCTACACCTTC. Protein sequence: CASSLDRASGYTF. The V gene is TRBV7-9, the J gene TRBJ1-2; D may be TRBD1 (6 bases). V gave up 1 base and J gave up 7 bases, with 10 bases separating them. This CDR3 has 13 amino acids. Germline lookup yields CDR1 SEHNR and CDR2 FQNEAQ (reference sequence).

CDR3 DNA: TGTGCCAGCAGCCCTGAACCGGGACAGCCACAAGAGACCCAGTACTTC. Its translation: CASSPEPGQPQETQYF. This chain joins TRBV7-8 and TRBJ2-5; 7 bases align to TRBD1. The V gene's germline CDR1 is SGHVS and CDR2 FQNEAQ. Germline trimming cut 5 bases from V and 2 bases from J; bases unmatched to any gene: 11. The length of the CDR3 is 16 residues.

The V call is TRBV5-4, the J call TRBJ1-1, with 9 bases lining up with TRBD1. The CDR3 is 16 amino acids. V was clipped by 4 bases and J by 2 bases; unmatched bases: 9. CDR1 is SGHNT and CDR2 is YYREEE in the germline V gene (reference sequence). The CDR3 DNA follows: TGTGCCAGCAGCCCAAGACGGACAGGGGCCAACACTGAAGCTTTCTTT. Translation: CASSPRRTGANTEAFF.

The rearrangement links TRBV10-1 to TRBJ2-1; 13 nucleotides align to TRBD2. V trimming: 9 bases; J trimming: 0 bases; junction bases outside the gene matches: 11. Germline assignment: CDR1 WNHNN and CDR2 SYGVQD (reference sequence). This CDR3 is 18 amino acids long. CDR3 protein: CASLPRTSGGSSYNEQFF. The CDR3 DNA sequence: TGCGCCAGTCTCCCCCGGACTAGCGGGGGAAGCTCCTACAATGAGCAGTTCTTC.

Comment on this clone: The junction departs from the called germline gene at one end, perhaps through a read error. Distinct nucleotide sequences in the sample also encode this CDR3. V usage is TRBV19 and J usage is TRBJ1-2; D may be TRBD1 (6 bases). This CDR3 contains 14 residues. From germline, CDR1 is LNHDA and CDR2 SQIVND (reference sequence). The CDR3: CASSTLTGLYGYTF. For the CDR3, the DNA is TGTGCAAGTAGTACCTTGACAGGACTCTATGGCTACACCTTC.

This chain connects TRBV5-1 to TRBJ1-1; 7 nucleotides line up with TRBD1. Trimming removed 1 base from V and 4 bases from J; junction bases left unmatched: 7. CDR1 is SGHRS and CDR2 is YFSETQ in the germline V gene. CDR3 length equals 15 residues. CDR3 coding DNA: TGCGCCAGCAGCTTGTATCAGGGGGGAGGCACTGAAGCTTTCTTT. Translation: CASSLYQGGGTEAFF.

This clone was seen only once. The chain carries TRBV11-2 and TRBJ2-1; possibly TRBD1 for D (6 bases). CDR3 size: 18 residues. In germline, CDR1 is SGHAT, CDR2 FQNNGV. V was pared by 5 bases and J by 2 bases, with 22 bases between. CDR3 DNA sequence: TGTGCCAGCAGCCCCAGTCGTGCCGGGACATTTACCTACAATGAGCAGTTCTTC. Its translation: CASSPSRAGTFTYNEQFF.

The chain uses TRBV4-3 and TRBJ1-2, with D perhaps TRBD1 (6 bases). Germline CDR1 and CDR2: LGHNA and YSLEER. The ends were cut back, 4 bases at V and 2 bases at J, with 26 bases in the middle. This CDR3 spans 19 amino acids. In DNA, the CDR3 is TGCGCCAGCAGCCGCGATACACAGGGCATAATGCCTATCAACTATGGCTACACCTTC. It encodes CASSRDTQGIMPINYGYTF.

This chain connects TRBV2 to TRBJ2-7, with 8 bases aligning to TRBD1. The length of the CDR3 is 14 residues. Trimming removed 3 bases from V and 4 bases from J; junction bases left unmatched: 5. Germline V gene lookup returns CDR1 SNHLY and CDR2 FYNNEI. DNA of the CDR3: TGTGCCAGCAGTGAGGGGGACAGGCCGTACGAGCAGTACTTC. As protein: CASSEGDRPYEQYF.

This clone has only one observation. The chain has TRBV6-5 and TRBJ1-5; maybe TRBD1 (5 bases). CDR1 is MNHEY, CDR2 SVGAGI, per germline. The CDR3 length is 14 residues. V lost 7 bases and J lost 9, with 19 bases in between. CDR3: CASITGQGKWPQHF. CDR3 in DNA: TGTGCCAGCATTACGGGCCAGGGTAAATGGCCCCAGCATTTT.